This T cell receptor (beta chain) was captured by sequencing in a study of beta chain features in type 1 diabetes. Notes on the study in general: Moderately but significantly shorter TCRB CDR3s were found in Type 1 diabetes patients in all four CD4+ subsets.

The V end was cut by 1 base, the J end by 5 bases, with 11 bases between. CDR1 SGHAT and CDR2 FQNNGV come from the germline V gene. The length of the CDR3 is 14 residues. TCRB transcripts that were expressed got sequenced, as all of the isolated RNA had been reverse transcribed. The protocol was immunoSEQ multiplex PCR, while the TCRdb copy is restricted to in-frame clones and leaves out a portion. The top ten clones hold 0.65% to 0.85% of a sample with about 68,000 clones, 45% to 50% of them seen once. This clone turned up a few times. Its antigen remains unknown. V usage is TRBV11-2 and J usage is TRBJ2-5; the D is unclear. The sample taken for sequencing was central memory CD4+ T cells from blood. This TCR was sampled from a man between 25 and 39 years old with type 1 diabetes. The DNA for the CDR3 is TGTGCCAGCAGCTTAGCCTACGTGATGGAGACCCAGTACTTC. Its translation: CASSLAYVMETQYF.